The present T cell receptor (beta chain) was sequenced within a study of memory CD8 T cells in hepatitis C reinfection (dated by TCRdb to the late 2010s). Some background on the complete study: Three donors spontaneously resolved two consecutive HCV infections, while two donors cleared a primary infection but became chronically infected after reinfection. A case counted as HCV reinfection when an HCV RNA test came back positive after two negative tests taken at least 60 days apart. Samples for the late or post reinfection period were taken 12 to 24 weeks after reinfection was detected. The TCR beta repertoire of virus-specific CD8 T cells was tracked longitudinally in a few donors across an HCV reinfection episode. In the reinfection study, participants who had resolved a prior HCV infection were followed every 3 months. Between the late 2000s and the early 2010s, five reinfection cases that had stored pre-reinfection samples were identified. The study at large found these results: With only 4 to 6 donors, the study could not reach definitive conclusions about public clonotypes linked to secondary clearance.

Note on this clone: What antigen it recognizes has not been identified. The sample holds no much larger clone one base away, and base qualities are not on file.

The V end loses 1 base and the J end loses 7 bases, and a stretch of 11 bases separates them. From cysteine to phenylalanine, the CDR3 is 14 amino acids long. Here the CDR3 DNA is all that survives: 42 bases in frame from base 1. CDR1 and CDR2, looked up from the germline V gene (reference sequence), are MNHEY and SMNVEV. The library relied on the immunoSEQ multiplex PCR assay. Genomic DNA was extracted from the sorted cells, and the TCR beta V, D and J regions were sequenced using the automated high-throughput method of Adaptive Biotechnologies. A two-step, bias-controlled multiplex PCR was used to amplify the CDR3 regions. An Illumina instrument was used to sequence the amplified TCR beta libraries. The paper's processing steps were these. Demultiplexed reads were processed to reduce amplification and sequencing bias, and the IMGT database was used to assign CDR3 sequences to gene families. ImmunoSEQ software version 2.0 was used to analyze the repertoire data. Clonotype lists were filtered to remove out-of-frame sequences and sequences containing stop codons in the CDR3. Clonotypes below 0.01% frequency were excluded because they corresponded to less than one cell. Richness was calculated by dividing observed richness by the number of input cells, and evenness was calculated by dividing Shannon entropy by the log of observed richness. Repertoire diversity and the similarity between time points were measured using Simpson diversity and Morisita-Horn overlap indices. Clonotypes were sorted into dominant (>1%), sub-dominant (0.5-0.99%), low abundance (0.1-0.49%) or lowest abundance (<0.1%) groups. The germline index was obtained by subtracting total nucleotide additions from total CDR3 length and then dividing the result by total CDR3 length. The clones in this table, taken by TCRdb from immuneACCESS, are in-frame only. Not every clone is retained; where verified, under half of the shortfall comes from an unresolved V gene, and the cause of the rest is unknown. V and J calls and clone size are copied from that table; D and trimming were computed from the DNA. The table for this sample lists around 45,000 clones; roughly 87% of them were counted only once. The ten top clones hold approximately 0.67% of the sample.

Reading the label with the study, this specimen's time point is: late/post reinfection, 12 to 24 weeks after detection. The sorted cells were sequenced directly ex vivo, without any in vitro expansion ahead of TCR sequencing. Donors were people who inject drugs enrolled in the Montreal Acute Hepatitis C Cohort Study (HEPCO) in Canada. As controls, total naive CD8 T cells were sorted as viable CD3+ CD8+ CD45RO- cells from a couple of donors at all three reinfection time points. Before sorting, cryopreserved peripheral blood mononuclear cells were thawed and used as the source for purifying CD8 T cells. Negative selection with the MACS CD8+ T cell Isolation Kit was used to enrich CD8 T cells. Cells were sorted on a BD FACSAria II sorter running FACSDiva software, and FlowJo was used to analyze the data.

The TCR originated in a man younger than 30 with hepatitis C virus infection. The V gene is TRBV27 and the J gene is TRBJ1-5, with the D segment identity uncertain. Sequencing was carried out using naive CD8+ T cells sorted from blood. Read against the paper, the sample's cell subset or site label means: total naive CD8+CD45RO- T cells. Here the CDR3 is given as CASSLFGKGQPQHF. The DNA sequence is TGTGCCAGCAGTTTATTCGGGAAAGGGCAGCCCCAGCATTTT.